This T cell receptor beta chain comes out of a study of T-cell reconstitution after alpha-beta-depleted transplantation in children. This CDR3 comprises 15 residues. After removal of 6 bases from V and 6 bases from J, the junction contained 11 bases not matched to a gene. Preparing the TCRbeta library involved the use of unique molecular identifiers. TCRdb recomputed calls from the PCR reads with MiXCR, one row per CDR3 protein. This sample has 250,000 to 300,000 distinct CDR3 sequences, with roughly 12% found just once. This clonotype showed up many times. Sequences were derived from peripheral blood, sampled 180 days after TCRalphabeta/CD19-depleted stem cell transplant. This clonotype was sampled from a male patient aged 2 to 9 who had a stem cell transplant for chronic granulomatous disease, so the T cells may come from the graft donor. The chain employs TRBV12-3 or TRBV12-4 and TRBJ1-5; TRBD1 agrees at 7 bases. CDR3 coding DNA: TGTGCCAGCAGCCTAGTGGCAGGGGGTTCTCAGCCCCAGCATTTT. Translated, it gives CASSLVAGGSQPQHF.